The clone carrying this TCR beta chain has at least ten counts. Its antigen is currently unknown. Trimming removed 6 bases at V and 2 bases at J, with 10 bases between. Germline assignment: CDR1 SGHTA and CDR2 FQGNSA. The CDR3 extends over 13 amino acids. TCR beta CDR3 regions were amplified from RNA transcripts. With the HTBI primer set, the TCR CDR3 went through a first round of RT-PCR. One entry per CDR3 protein, called by TCRdb with MiXCR from the multiplex PCR reads. The repertoire holds hundreds of thousands of distinct CDR3 sequences, less than 25% seen once, with under 35% in the top ten. The data originate from a study of T cells in Graves' hyperthyroidism and ophthalmopathy. General study results and limits: Most thyroid clonotypes expanded above 0.001 were also detected in blood. Stable hyperthyroidism was separated from ophthalmopathy by a model based on 13 V-J features. In validation, the model predicted ophthalmopathy. These predictions came a median about 6.8 months before onset.

Out of over 9 ml of fresh peripheral blood came the PBMCs. This clonotype was obtained from a man younger than 45 with Graves' ophthalmopathy. J is TRBJ2-5 and V is TRBV7-2; no definite D call. Input material: blood. The CDR3 DNA follows: TGTGCCAGCAGACTACACTCTCAAGAGACCCAGTACTTC. Translation gives CASRLHSQETQYF.